Given below is one T cell receptor (beta chain) in context. This specimen belongs to a study of blood T cell repertoires in COVID-19. Study context: Some COVID-19 samples were acute and others convalescent; all came from the United States, Italy and Spain. The analysed material was cDNA or gDNA that came from T cells, B-cell-depleted T cells, or PBMCs.

This CDR3 contains 18 residues. V lost 6 bases and J lost 0, with 22 bases in between. Germline V gene lookup returns CDR1 MDHEN and CDR2 SYDVKM. In the original processing: Amplification of reference gene primers was used by the study to estimate nucleated cell counts. TCRdb keeps only in-frame clones here, not all; method: immunoSEQ multiplex PCR. D and trimming were read from the DNA, whereas the V and J calls and clone size are those reported in that table. The sample contains about 210,000 clones, 85% to 90% of which appear only once. The clonotype was recovered from a young man with active or convalescent COVID-19. The V call is TRBV28, the J call TRBJ2-3; tentatively, D is TRBD2 (6 bases). Specimen: peripheral blood. The DNA of the CDR3 is TGTGCCAGCAGCCTAGGAGGGCTTAACTTAATTAGCACAGATACGCAGTATTTT. Translating gives CASSLGGLNLISTDTQYF.